These 21 T cell receptor beta chains came from one sample sequenced in a study of control samples from healthy donors and cancer patients. Sequencing was performed with immunoSEQ multiplex PCR; in TCRdb, only in-frame clones are kept and a portion is missing. This table holds 110,000 to 150,000 clones, about nine tenths found once. Specimen: blood. These receptors all come from a young man in good health.

This clone was counted once. The rearrangement links TRBV27 to TRBJ2-7; 11 bases are shared with TRBD1. From germline, CDR1 is MNHEY and CDR2 SMNVEV (reference sequence). The ends lost 4 bases at V and 4 bases at J; junction bases unmatched: 6. CDR3 length: 15 residues. For the CDR3, the DNA is TGTGCCAGCAGTTCCACCGGGACAGGGGGGTACGAGCAGTACTTC. Residues: CASSSTGTGGYEQYF.

V is TRBV19 and J is TRBJ2-7; D remains unclear. V lost 3 bases and J lost 0, with 15 bases in between. Germline V CDR1 and CDR2: LNHDA, SQIVND (reference sequence). The CDR3 covers 16 residues. The DNA for the CDR3 is TGTGCCAGTAGTATTCTGGCTGGGCCTCCCTCCTACGAGCAGTACTTC. Protein product: CASSILAGPPSYEQYF.

V and J are TRBV19 and TRBJ2-1; no firm D call. V was shortened by 3 bases and J by 0 bases, with 18 bases between the two germline ends. The CDR3 loop spans 18 amino acids. Germline V gene sequence: CDR1 LNHDA, CDR2 SQIVND (reference sequence). CDR3 nucleotides: TGTGCCAGTAGTATTCTCCCCCCGAGCCACAGCTCCTACAATGAGCAGTTCTTC. Amino acids: CASSILPPSHSSYNEQFF.

CDR3 nucleotide sequence: TGTGCTAGTGGTTTGGACCTGACAGGCCGAGTCTCCTACGAGCAGTACTTC. Translated, it gives CASGLDLTGRVSYEQYF. The V gene is TRBV12-5, the J gene TRBJ2-7; TRBD1 is a possible D gene (6 bases). The germline gives CDR1 LGHNT, CDR2 FRNRAP. This CDR3 comprises 17 residues. The V gene lost 1 base and the J gene lost 0 bases, with 16 bases spanning the gap.

In its sample, this clone was seen once. The rearrangement joins TRBV9 to TRBJ2-5, with TRBD2 matching 8 bases. The germline CDR1 and CDR2 sequences are SGDLS and YYNGEE. The CDR3 is 17 residues long. With 1 base clipped from V and 1 base from J, the junction kept 9 bases outside the gene matches. CDR3 loop: CASSVTPLLAGQETQYF. The CDR3 DNA follows: TGTGCCAGCAGCGTAACCCCTCTGCTAGCGGGCCAAGAGACCCAGTACTTC.

V is TRBV2 and J is TRBJ1-4; the D is unclear. Trimming took 4 bases from V and 4 from J, leaving 7 bases between them. Germline CDR1 is SNHLY and CDR2 is FYNNEI. The CDR3 is 13 residues long. This CDR3 is CASSGKRNEKLFF. The CDR3, as DNA: TGTGCCAGCAGTGGCAAACGTAATGAAAAACTGTTTTTT.

V is TRBV4-3 and J is TRBJ1-2; 7 bases fit TRBD1. The germline V gene has CDR1 LGHNA and CDR2 YSLEER. The CDR3 totals 14 residues. J was trimmed by 8 bases and V by 0 bases; bases with no gene match: 6. The CDR3 loop reads CASSQDRWDSGYTF. Here the CDR3 DNA reads TGCGCCAGCAGCCAAGATCGGTGGGACAGCGGCTACACCTTC.

V gene TRBV9 combines with J gene TRBJ2-1, with TRBD2 matching over 9 bases. V dropped 3 bases and J dropped 3; count of bases not matched to a gene: 7. This CDR3 spans 16 amino acids. Germline assignment: CDR1 SGDLS and CDR2 YYNGEE. The CDR3 loop reads CASSAPSGNVYNEQFF. The CDR3 region has the DNA TGTGCCAGCAGCGCACCTAGCGGGAATGTCTACAATGAGCAGTTCTTC.

V usage is TRBV27 and J usage is TRBJ2-7, with 10 bases fitting TRBD1. Germline CDR1 and CDR2: MNHEY and SMNVEV (reference sequence). The CDR3 runs to 19 residues. V lost 3 bases and J lost 2; bases outside the gene matches: 16. The CDR3: CASSLYLDRGWGKAYEQYF. In DNA, the CDR3 is TGTGCCAGCAGTTTGTATCTGGACAGGGGGTGGGGGAAGGCCTACGAGCAGTACTTC.

The rearrangement links TRBV7-2 to TRBJ2-5; 13 bases are shared with TRBD2. The CDR3 sequence is 16 residues long. With V trimmed by 5 bases and J by 5 bases, 8 bases remained unmatched. Per the germline V gene, CDR1 is SGHTA and CDR2 is FQGNSA. The CDR3 sequence is CASSTGLAGAGETQYF. The CDR3, as DNA: TGTGCCAGCAGCACTGGACTAGCGGGAGCTGGGGAGACCCAGTACTTC.

The chain employs TRBV9 and TRBJ2-5, with 14 bases that match TRBD2. Germline V gives CDR1 SGDLS, CDR2 YYNGEE. CDR3 length: 16 residues. V lost 3 bases to trimming and J lost 4 bases; unmatched junction nucleotides: 5. CDR3 loop: CASSARTSGGRETQYF. The CDR3 DNA is TGTGCCAGCAGCGCAAGGACTAGCGGGGGGAGAGAGACCCAGTACTTC.

The chain combines TRBV19 with TRBJ2-7; 9 bases fit TRBD1. CDR1 is LNHDA, CDR2 SQIVND, per germline (reference sequence). This CDR3 comprises 14 residues. J lost 8 bases, V lost 5 bases, and 10 bases had no gene match. CDR3 nucleotide sequence: TGTGCCAGTAGTTCAACCGGGACAGGGAACAAGCAGTACTTC. Residues: CASSSTGTGNKQYF. Complete variable domain (other parts from reference TRBV19 and TRBJ2-7): DGGITQSPKYLFRKEGQNVTLSCEQNLNHDAMYWYRQDPGQGLRLIYYSQIVNDFQKGDIAEGYSVSREKKESFPLTVTSAQKNPTAFYLCASSSTGTGNKQYFGPGTRLTVT.

CDR3: CASRRGVSYNEQFF. In DNA form, the CDR3 reads TGTGCCAGCAGACGGGGGGTCTCCTACAATGAGCAGTTCTTC. The chain joins TRBV6-5 to TRBJ2-1; 7 bases align to TRBD2. The CDR3 runs to 14 residues. Trimming took 6 bases from V and 0 from J; bases not matched to a gene: 2. The germline V gene encodes CDR1 MNHEY and CDR2 SVGAGI.

The gene calls are TRBV9 and TRBJ1-2; TRBD1 matches 10 bases. This CDR3 is built from 13 residues. Germline CDR1 and CDR2: SGDLS and YYNGEE. V lost 4 bases to trimming and J lost 4 bases; unmatched junction nucleotides: 1. Here the CDR3 reads CASSRQGAYGYTF. CDR3 nucleotide sequence: TGTGCCAGCAGCCGACAGGGGGCCTATGGCTACACCTTC.

This clone was seen only once. This chain uses TRBV6-2 or TRBV6-3 with TRBJ2-5, with 9 bases that match TRBD1. The CDR3 sequence is 16 residues long. Germline loops: CDR1 MNHEY, CDR2 SVGEGT. Losses at the gene ends were 2 bases for V and 4 bases for J; bases not matched to a gene: 8. This CDR3 is CASSYGGTGRGETQYF. The CDR3 DNA follows: TGTGCCAGCAGTTACGGGGGGACAGGGAGAGGAGAGACCCAGTACTTC.

This chain links TRBV7-2 with TRBJ2-2; D unclear. This CDR3 has 16 residues. Trimming took 5 bases from V and 5 from J, leaving 18 bases between them. Germline CDR1 reads SGHTA; CDR2 reads FQGNSA. The CDR3 spells CASSLNAGSLTGELFF. DNA for the CDR3: TGTGCCAGCAGCCTTAATGCTGGATCTCTGACCGGGGAGCTGTTTTTT.

CDR3 nucleotide sequence: TGCGCCAGCAGCCAACCGGGACGTTCCTCTGGAAACACCATATATTTT. Encoded protein: CASSQPGRSSGNTIYF. The genes are TRBV4-1 and TRBJ1-3; D is perhaps TRBD1 (5 bases). Germline CDR1 MGHRA, CDR2 YSYEKL. Trimming shortened V by 2 bases and J by 0 bases, and 11 bases separated the two germline ends. The CDR3 contains 16 residues.

The rearrangement uses TRBV7-7 and TRBJ2-2, with D uncertain. The CDR3 is made up of 14 amino acids. Trimming left V 0 bases short and J 8 bases short, with 10 bases between. CDR1 is SSHAT, CDR2 FNYEAQ, per germline (reference sequence). CDR3 sequence reads: CASSLAPLGGELFF. The CDR3 coding sequence is TGTGCCAGCAGCTTAGCCCCTCTAGGTGGGGAGCTGTTTTTT.

The rearrangement links TRBV7-9 to TRBJ2-2, with TRBD2 matching over 14 bases. The CDR3 has 17 residues. Germline CDR1 reads SEHNR; CDR2 reads FQNEAQ (reference sequence). After removal of 3 bases from V and 7 bases from J, the junction contained 7 bases not matched to a gene. CDR3 nucleotides: TGTGCCAGCAGCTTTAAGCCGGGACTAGCGGGAGTCGGGGAGCTGTTTTTT. Translating it yields CASSFKPGLAGVGELFF. The entire variable domain, with the rest obtained from reference TRBV7-9 and TRBJ2-2, is as follows: DTGVSQNPRHKITKRGQNVTFRCDPISEHNRLYWYRQTLGQGPEFLTYFQNEAQLEKSRLLSDRFSAERPKGSFSTLEIQRTEQGDSAMYLCASSFKPGLAGVGELFFGEGSRLTVL.

The CDR3 protein is CASRRGQGEEKLFF. The CDR3 DNA follows: TGTGCCAGCAGAAGGGGACAGGGCGAGGAAAAACTGTTTTTT. V usage is TRBV2 and J usage is TRBJ1-4; 9 bases match TRBD1. The CDR3 loop spans 14 amino acids. V was pared by 6 bases and J by 8 bases, with 7 bases of the junction left unmatched. CDR1 SNHLY and CDR2 FYNNEI come from the germline V gene.

The V call is TRBV14, the J call TRBJ2-2, with a possible D match to TRBD2 (6 bases). The CDR3 sequence is 16 residues long. V lost 1 base, J lost 0 bases, and 9 bases lay in between. Germline V gene sequence: CDR1 SGHDN, CDR2 FVKESK. CDR3 loop: CASSQVWRANTGELFF. The DNA for the CDR3 is TGTGCCAGCAGCCAAGTCTGGAGGGCGAACACCGGGGAGCTGTTTTTT.